In its sample, the clone carrying this TCR beta chain was seen once. What it binds is unknown. This sample was taken from a study of cytomegalovirus exposure and HLA in healthy donors. Study details: A prior analysis found 117 million unique TCR beta sequences from approximately 200 million T cells. General study points: Most TCR beta V segments were productive about 87% or about 30% of the time in an earlier analysis. As a later analysis revealed, most CMV-associated TCR beta chains appeared HLA-restricted. In a later analysis, compared with equally common non-associated chains, HLA-associated beta chains were more expanded.

The CDR3 has 17 amino acids. Germline lookup yields CDR1 SQVTM and CDR2 ANQGSEA. Trimming cost V 5 bases and J 5 bases, with 24 bases left between them. With 60 Vbeta and 13 Jbeta primers, the PCR was carried out. Clones were sequenced by immunoSEQ multiplex PCR, and TCRdb holds only the in-frame ones, with some missing. The sample lists fewer than 200,000 clones, approximately 81% seen once, with around 0.98% in the top ten. The gene calls are TRBV29-1 and TRBJ2-2; D might be TRBD2 (6 bases). The receptor's source is a young man in good health and CMV-seronegative. The material sequenced was PBMCs. The CDR3 nucleotides read TGCAGCGTTCCTCCAGATACCGGGACTTTTACTACCGGGGAGCTGTTTTTT. It specifies CSVPPDTGTFTTGELFF.